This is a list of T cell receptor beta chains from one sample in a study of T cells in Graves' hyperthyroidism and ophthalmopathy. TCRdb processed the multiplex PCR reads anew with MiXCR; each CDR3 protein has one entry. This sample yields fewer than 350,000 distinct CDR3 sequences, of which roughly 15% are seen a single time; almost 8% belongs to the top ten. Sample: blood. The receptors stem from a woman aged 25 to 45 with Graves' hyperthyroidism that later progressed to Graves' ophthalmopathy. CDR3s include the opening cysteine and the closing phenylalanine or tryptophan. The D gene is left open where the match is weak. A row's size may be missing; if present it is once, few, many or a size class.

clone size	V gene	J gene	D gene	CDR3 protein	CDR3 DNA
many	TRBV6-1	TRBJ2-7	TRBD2	CASSRGGGFYEQYF	TGTGCCAGCAGCCGCGGGGGGGGGTTCTACGAGCAGTACTTC
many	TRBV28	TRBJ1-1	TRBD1	CASSSGGQGAQEAFF	TGTGCCAGCAGTTCGGGGGGACAGGGGGCGCAGGAAGCTTTCTTT
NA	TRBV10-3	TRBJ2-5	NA	CASHQGPQETQYF	TGTGCCTCTCATCAGGGTCCGCAAGAGACCCAGTACTTC
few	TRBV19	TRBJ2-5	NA	CASSIAGKKTQYF	TGTGCCAGTAGTATAGCAGGGAAAAAGACCCAGTACTTC
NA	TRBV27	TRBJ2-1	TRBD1	CASGSPIRTGFNEQFF	TGTGCCAGCGGTTCACCCATCCGGACAGGGTTCAATGAGCAGTTCTTC
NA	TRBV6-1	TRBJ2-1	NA	CAAAEKAYNEQFF	TGTGCCGCAGCGGAAAAGGCCTACAATGAGCAGTTCTTC
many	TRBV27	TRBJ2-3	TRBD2	CASSSGLAGGGSTDTQYF	TGTGCCAGCAGTTCAGGACTAGCGGGAGGAGGTAGCACAGATACGCAGTATTTT
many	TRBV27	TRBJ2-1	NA	CASSLPGTLYNEQFF	TGTGCCAGCAGTCTCCCTGGGACTCTTTACAATGAGCAGTTCTTC
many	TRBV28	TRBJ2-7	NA	CASSLRVNYEQYF	TGTGCCAGCAGTTTACGGGTTAACTACGAGCAGTACTTC
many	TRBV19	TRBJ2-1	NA	CASTLGGYYNEQFF	TGTGCCAGTACCTTGGGGGGTTACTACAATGAGCAGTTCTTC
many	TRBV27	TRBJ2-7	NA	CASMGLLHEQYF	TGTGCCAGCATGGGTTTGCTACACGAGCAGTACTTC
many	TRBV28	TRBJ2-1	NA	CASSYPRLKQFF	TGTGCCAGCAGTTACCCCCGGCTCAAGCAGTTCTTC
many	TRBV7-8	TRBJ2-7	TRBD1	CASSSRDRGGEQYF	TGTGCCAGCAGCAGCCGGGACAGGGGCGGCGAGCAGTACTTC
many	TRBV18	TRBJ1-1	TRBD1	CASSPDRANTEAFF	TGTGCCAGCTCACCGGACAGGGCGAACACTGAAGCTTTCTTT
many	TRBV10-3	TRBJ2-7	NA	CAISDYRTNEQYF	TGTGCCATCAGCGACTATAGGACTAACGAGCAGTACTTC
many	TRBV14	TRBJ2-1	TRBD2	CASSPAGMDNEQFF	TGTGCCAGCAGCCCAGCGGGGATGGACAATGAGCAGTTCTTC
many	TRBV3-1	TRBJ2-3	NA	CASSQDPSGALLTQYF	TGTGCCAGCAGCCAAGATCCCTCAGGGGCCCTTCTTACGCAGTATTTT
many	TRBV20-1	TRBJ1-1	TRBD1	CSAGTGWGSEAFF	TGCAGTGCGGGGACAGGCTGGGGGTCTGAAGCTTTCTTT
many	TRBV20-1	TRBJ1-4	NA	CSASSESNEKLFF	TGCAGTGCTAGCAGTGAAAGTAATGAAAAACTGTTTTTT
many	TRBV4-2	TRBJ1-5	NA	CASSQDYGYSNQPQHF	TGTGCCAGCAGCCAAGATTACGGTTATAGCAATCAGCCCCAGCATTTT
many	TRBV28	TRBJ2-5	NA	CASSLGPWGRSGETQYF	TGTGCCAGCAGTTTGGGCCCCTGGGGGAGGAGCGGAGAGACCCAGTACTTC
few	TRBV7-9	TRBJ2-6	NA	CAVLLGVSGANVLTF	TGTGCCGTACTTCTGGGGGTCTCTGGGGCCAACGTCCTGACTTTC
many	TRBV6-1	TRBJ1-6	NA	CASSDSGYDNSPLHF	TGTGCCAGCAGTGACTCGGGGTATGATAATTCACCCCTCCACTTT
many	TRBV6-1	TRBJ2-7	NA	CASFSTGGVGEQYF	TGTGCCAGCTTCTCGACTGGGGGAGTCGGCGAGCAGTACTTC
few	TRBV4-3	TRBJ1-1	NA	CASSQVLSSPMNTEAFF	TGCGCCAGCAGCCAAGTACTGAGCAGTCCTATGAACACTGAAGCTTTCTTT
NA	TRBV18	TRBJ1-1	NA	CASSREGIEAFF	TGTGCCAGCTCACGGGAGGGGATTGAAGCTTTCTTT
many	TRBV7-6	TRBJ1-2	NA	CASSLEEGLYGYTF	TGTGCCAGCAGCTTAGAAGAGGGGCTCTATGGCTACACCTTC
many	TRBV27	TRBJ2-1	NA	CASSPLRDAYNEQFF	TGTGCCAGCAGTCCCCTAAGGGACGCCTACAATGAGCAGTTCTTC
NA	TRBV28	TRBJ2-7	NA	CASSLGQITYEQYF	TGTGCCAGCAGTTTAGGACAGATCACCTACGAGCAGTACTTC
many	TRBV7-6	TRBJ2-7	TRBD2	CASSLGISGIYEQYF	TGTGCCAGCAGCTTAGGAATTAGCGGGATCTACGAGCAGTACTTC
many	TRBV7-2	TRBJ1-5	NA	CASSLGHRNQPQHF	TGTGCCAGCAGCTTAGGGCACCGCAATCAGCCCCAGCATTTT
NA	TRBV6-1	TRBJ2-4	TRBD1	CASSAQGGAKNIQYF	TGTGCCAGCAGTGCACAGGGGGGAGCCAAAAACATTCAGTACTTC
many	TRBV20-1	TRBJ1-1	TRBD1	CSARDAQGAFYEAFF	TGCAGTGCTAGAGACGCGCAGGGGGCGTTCTACGAAGCTTTCTTT
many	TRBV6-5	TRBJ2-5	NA	CASSYSGVGTQYF	TGTGCCAGCAGTTACTCAGGGGTCGGGACCCAGTACTTC
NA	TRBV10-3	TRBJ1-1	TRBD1	CAISGVAGTGTPRVEAFF	TGTGCCATCAGTGGAGTCGCCGGGACAGGGACGCCCCGCGTTGAAGCTTTCTTT
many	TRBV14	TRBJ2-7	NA	CASSQDVGTYEQYF	TGTGCCAGCAGCCAAGACGTGGGGACCTACGAGCAGTACTTC
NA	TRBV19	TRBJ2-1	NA	CASRTAGTEINEQFF	TGTGCCAGTAGGACAGCGGGGACAGAAATTAATGAGCAGTTCTTC
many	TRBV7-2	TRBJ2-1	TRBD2	CASSLISSGRDEQFF	TGTGCCAGCAGCTTAATATCTAGCGGGAGGGACGAGCAGTTCTTC